This entry lists 5 T cell receptor beta chains sequenced from one sample in a study of metastatic and nonmetastatic thyroid tumors. No treatment of any kind had been given to any patient before thyroid surgery. From the PCR reads, TCRdb re-called clones with MiXCR. The profile shows over 65,000 clones, 12% of them singletons. The sequencing input was tumor tissue. These TCRs come from a female donor with papillary thyroid cancer or a benign thyroid nodule (not recorded which). Some clones in this sample may be carry-over from other donors' samples.

This clone came up many times. The chain links TRBV7-3 to TRBJ1-5, with D unresolved. The germline V gene encodes CDR1 SGHTA and CDR2 FQGTGA. Trimming cost V 3 bases and J 4 bases, with 7 bases left between them. The CDR3 sequence is 13 residues long. CDR3 coding DNA: TGTGCCAGCAGCTTCATATGGAATCAGCCCCAGCATTTT. Its protein product is CASSFIWNQPQHF.

This clone was counted a single time. A clone one base away is much larger, so this may be a read error. The same CDR3 can be traced to other DNA sequences in this sample. The CDR3 region is CASSVEAALTEAFF. The CDR3 DNA reads TGTGCCAGCAGCGTAGAGGCAGCTTTGACTGAAGCTTTCTTT. The genes are TRBV9 and TRBJ1-1; D is ambiguous. There are 14 residues in the CDR3. V was cut by 0 bases and J by 5 bases, with 11 bases left in between. CDR1 SGDLS and CDR2 YYNGEE come from the germline V gene.

This clone was counted at least ten times. CDR3 in amino acids: CASSLSSAGGSEKLFF. The CDR3 region has the DNA TGTGCCAGCAGTTTATCGTCGGCGGGGGGCAGCGAAAAACTGTTTTTT. The chain carries TRBV27 and TRBJ1-4, with TRBD1 as a possible D gene (6 bases). Germline CDR1 MNHEY, CDR2 SMNVEV (reference sequence). Trimming took off 0 bases at V and 8 bases at J, with 16 bases between the two ends. The length of the CDR3 is 16 residues. The full variable domain, its missing parts supplied by reference TRBV27 and TRBJ1-4, is EAQVTQNPRYLITVTGKKLTVTCSQNMNHEYMSWYRQDPGLGLRQIYYSMNVEVTDKGDVPEGYKVSRKEKRNFPLILESPSPNQTSLYFCASSLSSAGGSEKLFFGSGTQLSVL.

The V call is TRBV15, the J call TRBJ1-3; D is unclear. Germline lookup yields CDR1 LNHNV and CDR2 YYDKDF (reference sequence). This CDR3 spans 15 amino acids. V gave up 1 base and J gave up 2 bases, with 9 bases separating them. In DNA form, the CDR3 reads TGTGCCACCAGCAGAGGTGGGTATCCTGGAAACACCATATATTTT. Translating gives CATSRGGYPGNTIYF.

This clone rates as medium-sized. The same CDR3 can be traced to other DNA sequences in this sample. This rearrangement joins TRBV6-1 to TRBJ2-7; a weak D match, TRBD1 (5 bases). V was cut by 7 bases and J by 5 bases, with 9 bases left in between. CDR3 size: 11 residues. The germline CDR1 and CDR2 sequences are MNHNS and SASEGT. CDR3 coding DNA: TGTGCCAGCATATCAGGGAACGAGCAGTACTTC. Translation gives CASISGNEQYF.